This entry concerns a single T cell receptor (beta chain). These data originate in a study of control samples from healthy donors and cancer patients. V lost 7 bases, J lost 0 bases, and 13 bases lay in between. The CDR3 loop spans 15 amino acids. Germline CDR1 MDHEN, CDR2 SYDVKM. This table comes from immunoSEQ multiplex PCR, and its TCRdb copy is limited to in-frame clones, with some not included. This table holds 150,000 or so clones, around 88% found once. The rearrangement uses TRBV28 and TRBJ1-5; D is possibly TRBD1 (6 bases). Sample: blood. The TCR comes from a man younger than 30 in good health. CDR3 sequence reads: CASNGGGPSNQPQHF. The CDR3 DNA reads as TGTGCCAGCAATGGGGGGGGCCCTAGCAATCAGCCCCAGCATTTT.